A selection of T cell receptor beta chains follows, all from one sample in a study of vaccination and CD4 T cells after COVID-19. A single record per CDR3 protein comes from TCRdb applying MiXCR to the PCR reads. There are roughly 7,500 distinct CDR3 sequences in the sample; roughly three quarters occur only once, and around two fifths lies in the top ten. These TCRs' antigens remain unknown. The specimen was CD4+ T cells from blood, cultured in vitro. All receptors derive from a human donor who had recovered from COVID-19. Each CDR3 is given with its conserved first and last residue. D genes are given only for firm matches. Size tells how often a clone was seen (once, few, many) or the class of an expanded clone, and some rows leave it out.

few	TRBV19	TRBJ2-7	TRBD2	15	CASSQTSGGLNEQYF	TGTGCCAGTAGTCAAACTAGCGGGGGGCTGAACGAGCAGTACTTC
few	TRBV3-1	TRBJ1-6	NA	17	CASSQVLSGMGNSPLHF	TGTGCCAGCAGCCAAGTGTTATCCGGGATGGGGAATTCACCCCTCCACTTT
NA	TRBV20-1	TRBJ1-5	NA	14	CSARVGWGNQPQHF	TGCAGTGCTAGAGTTGGCTGGGGCAATCAGCCCCAGCATTTT
few	TRBV6-5	TRBJ1-5	NA	15	CASSYSTGGDQPQHF	TGTGCCAGCAGTTACTCGACTGGGGGGGATCAGCCCCAGCATTTT
NA	TRBV27	TRBJ1-6	NA	12	CASSSETGPLHF	TGTGCCAGCAGTTCGGAGACAGGACCCCTCCACTTT
few	TRBV27	TRBJ2-3	NA	11	CASSRLETQYF	TGTGCCAGCAGTAGGCTAGAAACGCAGTATTTT
NA	TRBV2	TRBJ1-1	NA	13	CASKRGGSTEAFF	TGTGCCAGCAAGCGAGGGGGGAGCACTGAAGCTTTCTTT
NA	TRBV19	TRBJ1-5	NA	15	CASSNPQGFHQPQHF	TGTGCCAGTAGCAATCCACAGGGATTCCATCAGCCCCAGCATTTT
NA	TRBV2	TRBJ1-3	NA	14	CASSESLSGNTIYF	TGTGCCAGCAGTGAATCCCTCTCTGGAAACACCATATATTTT
medium-sized	TRBV30	TRBJ1-1	NA	12	CAWSWANTEAFF	TGTGCCTGGAGTTGGGCGAACACTGAAGCTTTCTTT
NA	TRBV7-2	TRBJ2-7	NA	11	CASSQGGEQYF	TGTGCCAGCAGTCAGGGGGGCGAGCAGTACTTC
NA	TRBV3-1	TRBJ1-1	NA	15	CASSQPTAPNTEAFF	TGTGCCAGCAGCCAACCGACAGCCCCGAACACTGAAGCTTTCTTT
NA	TRBV6-5	TRBJ1-2	NA	15	CASSYNGGGEYGYTF	TGTGCCAGCAGTTACAATGGGGGGGGAGAGTATGGCTACACCTTC
NA	TRBV7-3	TRBJ2-2	NA	16	CASRQSAGSPPRELFF	TGTGCCAGCAGACAATCCGCCGGGAGTCCTCCTCGGGAGCTGTTTTTT
NA	TRBV7-3	TRBJ2-1	TRBD2	15	CASSLKRGDYNEQFF	TGTGCCAGCAGCTTAAAGCGGGGGGACTACAATGAGCAGTTCTTC
NA	TRBV11-2	TRBJ2-1	NA	11	CASSTYNEQFF	TGTGCCAGCAGCACTTACAATGAGCAGTTCTTC
NA	TRBV25-1	TRBJ1-2	NA	13	CASSESGGYGYTF	TGTGCCAGCAGTGAATCCGGAGGCTATGGCTACACCTTC